This TCR beta chain was sequenced during a study of blood T cell repertoires in COVID-19. The overall study: Sources were T cells, B-cell-depleted T cells, or PBMCs; the material itself was cDNA or gDNA.

CDR3 length equals 16 residues. Germline values: CDR1 LGHNA, CDR2 YNFKEQ. J gave up 2 bases and V 0 bases, and 1 base lay outside the gene matches. Assay: immunoSEQ multiplex PCR; the TCRdb copy retains only in-frame clones and omits some. The sample records about 64,000 clones, over 75% being singletons. The chain joins TRBV4-2 to TRBJ2-3, with 11 nucleotides matching TRBD2. This receptor was identified in a man aged 45-65 years with active COVID-19. Sequenced: peripheral blood. The CDR3: CASSQDSGGATDTQYF. As DNA, the CDR3 is TGTGCCAGCAGCCAAGATAGCGGGGGGGCCACAGATACGCAGTATTTT.